This T cell receptor beta chain appears in the sequencing data of a study of T cells after yellow fever vaccination. This clonotype occurred many times. What it binds is unknown. Study-level results: Peaking on day 5 versus 15, the secondary response was faster but weaker.

As TCR cDNA was made by 5'RACE template switching, a universal primer site and UMIs were added. TCRdb used MiXCR to reprocess the 5' RACE reads, holding one entry per CDR3 protein. The sample yields some 150,000 distinct CDR3 sequences, 6.6% seen once. The TCR originated in a man aged 25 to 40 who received the YFV17D yellow fever vaccine. Here the sequenced sample was CD4+ T cells sorted from PBMCs, taken 10 days after the yellow fever booster vaccination.

CDR3 loop: CASRSPEGKTYF. CDR3 in DNA: TGTGCAAGTCGCTCCCCGGAGGGAAAAACGTACTTC. The chain links TRBV12-2 to TRBJ2-7; TRBD2, the D gene given by the table, was not confirmed from the DNA. TRBV12-2 is an annotated pseudogene. The CDR3 covers 12 residues.